This is a list of T cell receptor beta chains from one sample in a study of blood T cells in healthy people across ages. TCRdb independently ran MiXCR on the 5' RACE reads; one entry per CDR3 protein. This table has roughly 800,000 distinct CDR3 sequences, roughly 53% appearing once. The sample comprised blood. All receptors derive from a man of 80 years or more in good health. Each CDR3 is given with its conserved first and last residue. D genes are given only for firm matches. Where a row states a size, it is once, few, many or the class of an expanded clone; other rows omit it.

j_call: TRBJ1-5
d_call: .
clone_size: .
v_call: TRBV12-3/TRBV12-4
cdr3_aa: CASSLGPRSINNQPQHF
cdr3_nt: TGTGCCAGCAGTTTAGGTCCCAGGAGTATAAACAATCAGCCCCAGCATTTT

j_call: TRBJ2-1
d_call: TRBD2
clone_size: .
v_call: TRBV10-3
cdr3_aa: CAISESSGIYNEQFF
cdr3_nt: TGTGCCATCAGTGAGTCTAGCGGGATTTACAATGAGCAGTTCTTC

j_call: TRBJ2-7
d_call: TRBD2
clone_size: .
v_call: TRBV20-1
cdr3_aa: CSAQAPSGGRYEQYF
cdr3_nt: TGCAGTGCCCAGGCCCCTAGCGGAGGGCGGTACGAGCAGTACTTC

j_call: TRBJ2-7
d_call: TRBD2
clone_size: few
v_call: TRBV29-1
cdr3_aa: CSPLTSGSANTLHEQYF
cdr3_nt: TGCAGCCCCCTGACTAGCGGGAGCGCTAATACCCTCCACGAGCAGTACTTC

j_call: TRBJ2-1
d_call: .
clone_size: .
v_call: TRBV20-1
cdr3_aa: CSAPWAGSYNEQFF
cdr3_nt: TGCAGTGCTCCCTGGGCAGGGTCCTACAATGAGCAGTTCTTC

j_call: TRBJ2-7
d_call: .
clone_size: .
v_call: TRBV25-1
cdr3_aa: CASSEADSYEQYF
cdr3_nt: TGTGCCAGCAGTGAAGCAGACTCCTACGAGCAGTACTTC

j_call: TRBJ2-7
d_call: TRBD2
clone_size: .
v_call: TRBV18
cdr3_aa: CASSPRGLAGGNEQYF
cdr3_nt: TGTGCCAGCTCACCAAGGGGACTAGCGGGAGGAAACGAGCAGTACTTC

j_call: TRBJ2-1
d_call: .
clone_size: .
v_call: TRBV5-1
cdr3_aa: CASTPGTKGNEQFF
cdr3_nt: TGCGCCAGCACCCCAGGGACAAAAGGGAATGAGCAGTTCTTC

j_call: TRBJ2-3
d_call: .
clone_size: once
v_call: TRBV5-1
cdr3_aa: CASSLEGTTTDTQYF
cdr3_nt: TGCGCCAGCAGCTTGGAGGGCACCACCACAGATACGCAGTATTTT

j_call: TRBJ2-5
d_call: .
clone_size: .
v_call: TRBV15
cdr3_aa: CATSRDRDVETQYF
cdr3_nt: TGTGCCACCAGCAGAGATCGGGACGTAGAGACCCAGTACTTC

j_call: TRBJ2-1
d_call: .
clone_size: few
v_call: TRBV3-1
cdr3_aa: CASSQGERRAAPHNEQFF
cdr3_nt: TGTGCCAGCAGCCAAGGAGAGCGGCGGGCAGCTCCCCACAATGAGCAGTTCTTC

j_call: TRBJ2-4
d_call: .
clone_size: .
v_call: TRBV20-1
cdr3_aa: CSARDLARGEQYF
cdr3_nt: TGCAGTGCTAGAGATCTGGCCCGGGGAGAGCAGTACTTC

j_call: TRBJ2-7
d_call: .
clone_size: .
v_call: TRBV2
cdr3_aa: CASTNGGLSSYEQYF
cdr3_nt: TGTGCCAGTACAAACGGGGGGCTGAGCTCCTACGAGCAGTACTTC

j_call: TRBJ2-6
d_call: .
clone_size: .
v_call: TRBV13
cdr3_aa: CASSLGGHSGANVLTF
cdr3_nt: TGTGCCAGCAGCTTAGGCGGGCACTCTGGGGCCAACGTCCTGACTTTC

j_call: TRBJ2-1
d_call: .
clone_size: .
v_call: TRBV2
cdr3_aa: CASSDRHYNEQFF
cdr3_nt: TGTGCCAGCAGTGATCGTCACTACAATGAGCAGTTCTTC

j_call: TRBJ2-5
d_call: .
clone_size: few
v_call: TRBV5-1
cdr3_aa: CASSLSMGETQYF
cdr3_nt: TGCGCCAGCAGCTTGTCGATGGGGGAGACCCAGTACTTC

j_call: TRBJ2-2
d_call: .
clone_size: .
v_call: TRBV24-1
cdr3_aa: CATSDAVPGELFF
cdr3_nt: TGTGCCACCAGTGATGCGGTTCCGGGGGAGCTGTTTTTT

j_call: TRBJ2-1
d_call: TRBD1
clone_size: .
v_call: TRBV29-1
cdr3_aa: CSVVRGPSYNEQFF
cdr3_nt: TGCAGCGTTGTTAGGGGGCCTTCCTACAATGAGCAGTTCTTC

j_call: TRBJ1-4
d_call: .
clone_size: few
v_call: TRBV4-1
cdr3_aa: CASSRQQANEKLFF
cdr3_nt: TGCGCCAGCAGCCGGCAGCAGGCTAATGAAAAACTGTTTTTT

j_call: TRBJ1-6
d_call: .
clone_size: few
v_call: TRBV20-1
cdr3_aa: CSARDGAGSSYNSPLHF
cdr3_nt: TGCAGTGCTAGAGATGGGGCAGGGAGCTCCTATAATTCACCCCTCCACTTT

j_call: TRBJ1-2
d_call: TRBD1
clone_size: .
v_call: TRBV12-3/TRBV12-4
cdr3_aa: CASSLEVRGLGGYTF
cdr3_nt: TGTGCCAGCAGTTTAGAGGTCAGGGGGCTGGGTGGCTACACCTTC

j_call: TRBJ1-6
d_call: TRBD1
clone_size: .
v_call: TRBV12-3/TRBV12-4
cdr3_aa: CASRKPLGTGQSPLHF
cdr3_nt: TGTGCCAGCAGGAAGCCCCTCGGGACAGGGCAATCACCCCTCCACTTT

j_call: TRBJ2-1
d_call: TRBD2
clone_size: .
v_call: TRBV27
cdr3_aa: CASSLEMGGSSYNEQFF
cdr3_nt: TGTGCCAGCAGTTTAGAAATGGGCGGGAGCTCCTACAATGAGCAGTTCTTC

j_call: TRBJ2-7
d_call: TRBD1
clone_size: .
v_call: TRBV7-2
cdr3_aa: CASSYRGRMYEQYF
cdr3_nt: TGTGCCAGCAGCTACAGGGGGCGGATGTACGAGCAGTACTTC

j_call: TRBJ2-5
d_call: TRBD2
clone_size: many
v_call: TRBV3-1
cdr3_aa: CASSQASGRAEETQYF
cdr3_nt: TGTGCCAGCAGCCAAGCGTCCGGGAGGGCCGAAGAGACCCAGTACTTC

j_call: TRBJ2-1
d_call: .
clone_size: .
v_call: TRBV6-6
cdr3_aa: CASSSGSLEQFF
cdr3_nt: TGTGCCAGCAGCTCGGGATCCCTCGAGCAGTTCTTC

j_call: TRBJ1-4
d_call: .
clone_size: .
v_call: TRBV11-1
cdr3_aa: CASSRSRTGDEKLFF
cdr3_nt: TGTGCCAGCAGCCGGTCGCGGACGGGCGATGAAAAACTGTTTTTT

j_call: TRBJ2-1
d_call: TRBD2
clone_size: few
v_call: TRBV7-8
cdr3_aa: CASSAGGYNEQFF
cdr3_nt: TGTGCCAGCTCAGCGGGAGGGTACAATGAGCAGTTCTTC

j_call: TRBJ2-3
d_call: TRBD2
clone_size: .
v_call: TRBV9
cdr3_aa: CASSVGGSGTSGRKTDTQYF
cdr3_nt: TGTGCCAGCAGCGTAGGAGGTTCTGGGACTAGCGGGAGGAAAACAGATACGCAGTATTTT

j_call: TRBJ2-3
d_call: .
clone_size: .
v_call: TRBV2
cdr3_aa: CASKLLTPADTQYF
cdr3_nt: TGTGCCAGCAAACTCCTGACACCTGCTGATACGCAGTATTTT

j_call: TRBJ2-7
d_call: .
clone_size: few
v_call: TRBV9
cdr3_aa: CASSALGHSSYEQYF
cdr3_nt: TGTGCCAGCAGCGCGCTCGGACACTCCTCCTACGAGCAGTACTTC

j_call: TRBJ1-2
d_call: TRBD1
clone_size: .
v_call: TRBV28
cdr3_aa: CAANRGRNYGYTF
cdr3_nt: TGTGCCGCTAACAGGGGGAGAAACTATGGCTACACCTTC

j_call: TRBJ2-1
d_call: .
clone_size: .
v_call: TRBV7-2
cdr3_aa: CASSKNRGNEQFF
cdr3_nt: TGTGCCAGCAGTAAGAACCGGGGGAATGAGCAGTTCTTC

j_call: TRBJ2-5
d_call: .
clone_size: .
v_call: TRBV27
cdr3_aa: CASSLLGGGLETQYF
cdr3_nt: TGTGCCAGCAGTTTATTGGGAGGGGGGCTTGAGACCCAGTACTTC

j_call: TRBJ2-3
d_call: .
clone_size: .
v_call: TRBV7-9
cdr3_aa: CASSLPPGGPADTQYF
cdr3_nt: TGTGCCAGCAGCTTACCCCCTGGGGGCCCCGCAGATACGCAGTATTTT

j_call: TRBJ2-3
d_call: TRBD2
clone_size: few
v_call: TRBV20-1
cdr3_aa: CSARDLRGLASDTQYF
cdr3_nt: TGCAGTGCTAGAGATTTGAGGGGACTAGCGTCGGATACGCAGTATTTT